This T cell receptor beta chain appears in the sequencing data of a study of blood T cell repertoires in COVID-19. CDR3 length: 13 amino acids. The germline CDR1 and CDR2 sequences are SNHLY and FYNNEI. Trimming cost V 7 bases and J 13 bases; bases outside gene matches: 6. Measured with immunoSEQ multiplex PCR; TCRdb has only the in-frame clones, and not every one. The table has some 320,000 clones, around 87% seen once; the top ten hold approximately 5.3%. Source material: PBMCs or T cells enriched from blood (not recorded which). This receptor was identified in a woman in her twenties or thirties who had recovered from COVID-19. The chain joins TRBV2 to TRBJ2-1; 14 bases are a match to TRBD2. DNA for the CDR3: TGTGCCAGCACCGGACTAGCGGGGGGCGGTCAGTTCTTC. Translating it yields CASTGLAGGGQFF.